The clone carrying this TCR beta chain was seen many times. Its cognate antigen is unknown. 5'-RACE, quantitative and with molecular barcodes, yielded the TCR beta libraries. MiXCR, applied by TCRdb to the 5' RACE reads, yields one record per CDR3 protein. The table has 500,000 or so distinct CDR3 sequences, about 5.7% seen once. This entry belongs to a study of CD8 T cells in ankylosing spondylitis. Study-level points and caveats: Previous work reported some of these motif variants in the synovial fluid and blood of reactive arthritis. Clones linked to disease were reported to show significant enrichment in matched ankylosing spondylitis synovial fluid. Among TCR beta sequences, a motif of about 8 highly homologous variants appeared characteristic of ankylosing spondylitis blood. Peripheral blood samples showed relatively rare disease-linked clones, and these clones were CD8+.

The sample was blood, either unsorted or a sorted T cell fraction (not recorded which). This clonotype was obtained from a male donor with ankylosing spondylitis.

The chain's CDR3 is CSATGWGDSPLHF. The CDR3 region has the DNA TGCAGTGCCACCGGTTGGGGGGATTCACCCCTCCACTTT. The chain combines TRBV20-1 with TRBJ1-6, with D possibly matching TRBD1 (5 bases). The CDR3 is 13 amino acids. CDR1 DFQATT and CDR2 SNEGSKA come from the germline V gene (reference sequence). Trimming stripped 6 bases from V and 8 bases from J, with 14 bases between.